This TCR beta chain comes out of a study of blood T cell repertoires in COVID-19 (TCRdb year 2020). Looking at the study overall: Samples from collaborators originated in the United States, Italy and Spain and spanned both the acute and convalescent phases of COVID-19. The prospective study material was composed of cDNA or gDNA derived from T cells, B-cell-depleted T cells, or PBMCs. Subjects who had been exposed to COVID-19, were actively infected with it, or had recovered from it provided the deeply sampled blood TCRbeta repertoires that made up the dataset. The repertoires were released in a freely available public database meant as a resource for research on the immune response to SARS-CoV-2. Samples came from the ongoing ImmuneRACE study (first 160 participants) plus 1,254 subjects from 6 global collaborators. The sample metadata nearly always contained a de-identified subject ID, COVID-19 status, age in years and sex. Where available, HLA class I and class II types were obtained from metadata supplied by the sample provider rather than from assay-based typing.

The immunoSEQ Assay, a bias-controlled multiplex PCR, was used to amplify TCRbeta CDR3 regions from genomic DNA. Per the original workflow: Within the assay, amplification of reference gene primers was used to estimate how many nucleated cells each sample contained. Sequence reads were collapsed and filtered to measure the absolute abundance of every unique TCRbeta CDR3 rearrangement. Productive Simpson clonality was computed per sample as the square root of Simpson's diversity index over productive rearrangements. In TCRdb, the immuneACCESS table is reduced to in-frame sequences with V and J assigned. These tables do not hold every clone; where another copy was compared, an unresolved V gene accounts for under half, and the others remain unexplained. V and J calls plus clone size are reproduced from that table; the DNA served to infer D and trimming. In this sample the table shows over 60,000 clones, 89% of which occur a single time. Approximately 9% of the sample is in the top ten clones.

Study-level results and caveats: The quantity of clinical and demographic metadata differed by source and by participant and was supplied without curation.

In regard to this clone: The specificity of this receptor is unknown. The record has no base qualities; no much larger clone is one base away.

The collaborating institutions used their own protocols to collect whole blood in K2EDTA tubes. For TCRbeta analysis, collaborator samples were shipped as frozen whole blood, as isolated PBMCs, or as DNA extracted from either sample type. The TCR was taken from a man aged 80 or over with acute or convalescent COVID-19. Sequenced sample: peripheral blood.

The nucleotide sequence is TGTGCCAGCTCACCGAGGGGACTAGCACTGAATGAGCAGTTCTTC. This sequence encodes CASSPRGLALNEQFF. The sequence is built from TRBV18 and TRBJ2-1; 9 bases in the middle match TRBD2. The CDR3 sequence holds 15 residues, the cysteine and phenylalanine included. The only DNA kept is the CDR3, 45 bases in frame from the first base. CDR1 KGHSH and CDR2 LQKENI were looked up in the germline V gene. From V the trimming removes 3 bases and from J it removes 7 bases, while the gene matches leave 7 bases of the junction unaccounted for.